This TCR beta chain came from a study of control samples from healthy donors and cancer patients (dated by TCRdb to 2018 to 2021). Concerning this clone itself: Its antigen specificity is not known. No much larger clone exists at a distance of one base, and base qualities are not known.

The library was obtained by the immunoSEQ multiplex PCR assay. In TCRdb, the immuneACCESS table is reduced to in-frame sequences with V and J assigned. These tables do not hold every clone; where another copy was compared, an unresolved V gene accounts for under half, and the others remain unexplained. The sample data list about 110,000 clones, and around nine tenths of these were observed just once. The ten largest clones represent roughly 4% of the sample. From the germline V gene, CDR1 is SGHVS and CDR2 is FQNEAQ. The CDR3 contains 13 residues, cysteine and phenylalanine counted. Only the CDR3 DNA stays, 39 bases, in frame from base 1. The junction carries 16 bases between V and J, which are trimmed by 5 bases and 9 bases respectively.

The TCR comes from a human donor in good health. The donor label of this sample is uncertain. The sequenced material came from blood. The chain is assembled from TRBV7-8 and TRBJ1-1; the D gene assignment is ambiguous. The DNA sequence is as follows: TGTGCCAGCAGCCTCGGCATACTCGGCAAAGCTTTCTTT. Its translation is CASSLGILGKAFF.